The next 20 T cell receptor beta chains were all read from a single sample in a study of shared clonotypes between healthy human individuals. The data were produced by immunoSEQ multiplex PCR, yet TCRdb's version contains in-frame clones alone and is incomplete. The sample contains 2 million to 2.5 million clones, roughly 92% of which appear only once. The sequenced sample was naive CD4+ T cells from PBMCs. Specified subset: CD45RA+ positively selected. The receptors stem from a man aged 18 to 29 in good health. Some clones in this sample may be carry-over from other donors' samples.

The CDR3 nucleotides read TGTGCCATCAGTGAGTCTAAATCCGCAGCTGGGGCCAACGTCCTGACTTTC. Its translation: CAISESKSAAGANVLTF. The chain links TRBV10-3 to TRBJ2-6, with D hard to call. V gave up 0 bases and J gave up 2 bases, with 11 bases separating them. The CDR3 runs to 17 residues. Germline assignment: CDR1 ENHRY and CDR2 SYGVKD.

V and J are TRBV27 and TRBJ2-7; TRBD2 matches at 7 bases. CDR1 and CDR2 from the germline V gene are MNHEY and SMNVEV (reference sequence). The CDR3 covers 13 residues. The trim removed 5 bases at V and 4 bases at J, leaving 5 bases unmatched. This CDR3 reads CASSPRLAYEQYF. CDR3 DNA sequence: TGTGCCAGCAGTCCCCGACTAGCTTACGAGCAGTACTTC.

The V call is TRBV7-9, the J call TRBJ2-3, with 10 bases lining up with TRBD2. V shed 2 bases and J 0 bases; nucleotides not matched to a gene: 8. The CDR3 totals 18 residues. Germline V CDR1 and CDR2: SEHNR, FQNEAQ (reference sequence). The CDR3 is CASSLTPGLAFSTDTQYF. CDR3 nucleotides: TGTGCCAGCAGCTTAACCCCGGGACTAGCGTTTAGCACAGATACGCAGTATTTT.

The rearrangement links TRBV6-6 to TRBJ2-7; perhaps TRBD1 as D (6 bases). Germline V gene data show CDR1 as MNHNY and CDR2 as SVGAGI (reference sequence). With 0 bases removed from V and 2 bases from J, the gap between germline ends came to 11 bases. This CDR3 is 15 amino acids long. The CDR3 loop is CASSYSAGAPYEQYF. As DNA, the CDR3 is TGTGCCAGCAGTTACTCGGCAGGGGCGCCCTACGAGCAGTACTTC.

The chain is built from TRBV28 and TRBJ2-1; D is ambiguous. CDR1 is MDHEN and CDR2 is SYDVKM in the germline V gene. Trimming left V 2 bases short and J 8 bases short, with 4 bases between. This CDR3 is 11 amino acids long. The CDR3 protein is CASSLRYEQFF. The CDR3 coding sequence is TGTGCCAGCAGTTTAAGGTATGAGCAGTTCTTC.

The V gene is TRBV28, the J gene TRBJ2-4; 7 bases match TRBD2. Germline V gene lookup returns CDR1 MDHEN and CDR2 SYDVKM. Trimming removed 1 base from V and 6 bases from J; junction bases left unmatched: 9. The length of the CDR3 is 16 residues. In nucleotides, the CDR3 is TGTGCCAGCAGTTTATTTTCGCGGGAGAGGAGAAACATTCAGTACTTC. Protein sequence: CASSLFSRERRNIQYF.

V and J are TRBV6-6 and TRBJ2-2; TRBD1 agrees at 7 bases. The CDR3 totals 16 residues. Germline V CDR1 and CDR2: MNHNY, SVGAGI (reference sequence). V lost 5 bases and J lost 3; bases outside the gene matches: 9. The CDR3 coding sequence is TGTGCCAGCAGTGCCCAACAGGGGACCTACACCGGGGAGCTGTTTTTT. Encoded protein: CASSAQQGTYTGELFF.

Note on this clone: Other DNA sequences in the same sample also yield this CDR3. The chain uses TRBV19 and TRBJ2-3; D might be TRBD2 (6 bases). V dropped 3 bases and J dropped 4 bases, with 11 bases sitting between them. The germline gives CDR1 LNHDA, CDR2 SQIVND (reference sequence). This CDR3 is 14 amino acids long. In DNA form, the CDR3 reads TGTGCCAGTAGTATCGGGGGAAGCGCAGATACGCAGTATTTT. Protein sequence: CASSIGGSADTQYF.

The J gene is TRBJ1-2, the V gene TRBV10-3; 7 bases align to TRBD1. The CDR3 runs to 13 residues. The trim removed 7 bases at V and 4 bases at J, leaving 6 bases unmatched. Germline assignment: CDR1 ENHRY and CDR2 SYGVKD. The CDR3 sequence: CAITPDRIYGYTF. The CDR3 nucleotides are TGTGCCATCACCCCGGACAGGATCTATGGCTACACCTTC.

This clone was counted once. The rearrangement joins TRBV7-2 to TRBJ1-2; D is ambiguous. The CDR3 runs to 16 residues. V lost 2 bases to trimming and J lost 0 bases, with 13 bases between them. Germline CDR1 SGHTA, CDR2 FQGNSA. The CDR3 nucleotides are TGTGCCAGCAGCTTATCGCAGGTGCAGGCTAACTATGGCTACACCTTC. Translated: CASSLSQVQANYGYTF.

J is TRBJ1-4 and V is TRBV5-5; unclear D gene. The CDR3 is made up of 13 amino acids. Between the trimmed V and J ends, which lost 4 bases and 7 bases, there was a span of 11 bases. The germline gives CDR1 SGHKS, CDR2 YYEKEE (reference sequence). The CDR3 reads CASSPSSSEKLFF. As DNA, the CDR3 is TGTGCCAGCAGCCCCTCGTCCAGTGAAAAACTGTTTTTT.

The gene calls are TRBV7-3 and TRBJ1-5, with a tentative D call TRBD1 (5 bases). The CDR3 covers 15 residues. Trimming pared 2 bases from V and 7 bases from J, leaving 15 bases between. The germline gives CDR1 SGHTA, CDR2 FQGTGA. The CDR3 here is CASSLDGRVGQPQHF. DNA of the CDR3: TGTGCCAGCAGCTTAGACGGCAGGGTAGGCCAGCCCCAGCATTTT.

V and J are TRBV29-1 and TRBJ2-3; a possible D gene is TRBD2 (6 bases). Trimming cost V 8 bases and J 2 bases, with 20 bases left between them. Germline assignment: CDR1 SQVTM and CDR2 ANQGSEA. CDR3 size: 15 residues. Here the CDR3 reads CSPTRVAGFTDTQYF. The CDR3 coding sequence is TGCAGCCCCACCCGAGTGGCGGGATTCACAGATACGCAGTATTTT.

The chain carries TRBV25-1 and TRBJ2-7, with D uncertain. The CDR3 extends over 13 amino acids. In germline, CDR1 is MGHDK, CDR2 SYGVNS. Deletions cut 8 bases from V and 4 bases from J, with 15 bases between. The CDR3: CASANSPAYEQYF. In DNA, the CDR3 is TGTGCCAGCGCCAACAGTCCCGCTTACGAGCAGTACTTC.

CDR3 in DNA: TGTGCCAGCAGCTTAGGCGTGACGAACACTGAAGCTTTCTTT. Amino acids: CASSLGVTNTEAFF. The gene calls are TRBV7-9 and TRBJ1-1; D remains ambiguous. Looked up from germline, CDR1 is SEHNR and CDR2 is FQNEAQ (reference sequence). V was clipped by 1 base and J by 1 base, with 7 bases between them. This CDR3 comprises 14 residues. Full variable domain (outside the CDR3, taken from reference TRBV7-9 and TRBJ1-1): DTGVSQNPRHKITKRGQNVTFRCDPISEHNRLYWYRQTLGQGPEFLTYFQNEAQLEKSRLLSDRFSAERPKGSFSTLEIQRTEQGDSAMYLCASSLGVTNTEAFFGQGTRLTVV.

The DNA for the CDR3 is TGCGCCAGCAGCCAAGAAGGGGCGGGACCCTACGAGCAGTACTTC. Amino acid sequence: CASSQEGAGPYEQYF. The rearrangement joins TRBV4-1 to TRBJ2-7; possible D gene TRBD2, 6 bases. CDR3 size: 15 residues. Trimming took 0 bases from V and 2 from J, leaving 11 bases between them. CDR1 and CDR2 (germline): MGHRA, YSYEKL.

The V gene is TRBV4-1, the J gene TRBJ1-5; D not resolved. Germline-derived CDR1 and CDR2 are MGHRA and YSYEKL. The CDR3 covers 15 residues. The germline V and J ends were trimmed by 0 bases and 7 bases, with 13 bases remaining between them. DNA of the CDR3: TGCGCCAGCAGCCAAGATTATCGGGGTGACCAGCCCCAGCATTTT. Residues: CASSQDYRGDQPQHF.

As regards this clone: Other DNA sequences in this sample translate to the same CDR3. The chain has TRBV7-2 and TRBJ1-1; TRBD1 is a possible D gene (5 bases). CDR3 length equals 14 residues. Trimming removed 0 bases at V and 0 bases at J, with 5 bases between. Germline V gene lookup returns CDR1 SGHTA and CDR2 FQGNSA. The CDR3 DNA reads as TGTGCCAGCAGCTTAGCGGGGCTGAACACTGAAGCTTTCTTT. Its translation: CASSLAGLNTEAFF.

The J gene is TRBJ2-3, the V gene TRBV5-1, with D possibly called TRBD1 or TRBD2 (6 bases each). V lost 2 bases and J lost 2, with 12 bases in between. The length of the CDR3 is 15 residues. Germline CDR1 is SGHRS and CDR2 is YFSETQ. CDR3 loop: CASSLGGGITDTQYF. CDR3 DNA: TGCGCCAGCAGCTTAGGAGGGGGAATCACAGATACGCAGTATTTT. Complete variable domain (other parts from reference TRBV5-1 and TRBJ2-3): KAGVTQTPRYLIKTRGQQVTLSCSPISGHRSVSWYQQTPGQGLQFLFEYFSETQRNKGNFPGRFSGRQFSNSRSEMNVSTLELGDSALYLCASSLGGGITDTQYFGPGTRLTVL.

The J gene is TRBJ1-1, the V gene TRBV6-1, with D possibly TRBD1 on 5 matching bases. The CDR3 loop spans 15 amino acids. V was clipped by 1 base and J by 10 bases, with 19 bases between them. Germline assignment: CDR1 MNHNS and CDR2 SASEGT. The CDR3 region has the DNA TGTGCCAGCAGTGAAGAACGGGGAAGGGGTGAGGCAGCTTTCTTT. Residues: CASSEERGRGEAAFF.